The clone carrying this TCR beta chain was observed at least ten times. Its target is not known. This specimen comes from a study of beta chain features in type 1 diabetes. Study results and caveats: A moderate, significant TCRB CDR3 shortening appeared in type 1 diabetes across four CD4+ subsets.

Isolated RNA was reverse transcribed in full, so expressed TCRB transcripts were sequenced. Clones were sequenced by immunoSEQ multiplex PCR, and TCRdb holds only the in-frame ones, with some missing. The sample shows 150,000 to 180,000 clones, around 8% of them seen only once. Germline CDR1 reads SQVTM; CDR2 reads ANQGSEA. The J segment lost 2 bases and the V segment lost 6 bases, leaving 10 bases of the junction unmatched. There are 14 residues in the CDR3. Sequencing was performed on central memory CD4+ T cells from blood. The TCR sequence derives from a man aged 18-30 years in good health. The chain carries TRBV29-1 and TRBJ2-7, with 7 bases lining up with TRBD1. CDR3 DNA sequence: TGCAGCGTAGGAGACAGGGAGTCCCCCTACGAGCAGTACTTC. Its protein is CSVGDRESPYEQYF.